The 18 T cell receptor beta chains presented below share a single source sample, sequenced in a study of TIL therapy for anti-PD-1-resistant metastatic lung cancer. The libraries were made with immunoSEQ v3. Data came from immunoSEQ multiplex PCR; TCRdb stores just in-frame clones and leaves some out. The sample lists under 65,000 clones, approximately 78% occurring once. Time point in this sample: pre-treatment sample, taken before nivolumab and TIL therapy. The sequencing used blood, collected at baseline. The source of these receptors is a person between 25 and 80 years old with non-small cell lung cancer.

The chain has TRBV5-5 and TRBJ1-5; D possibly corresponds to TRBD1 (5 bases). This CDR3 comprises 14 residues. V gave up 4 bases and J gave up 2 bases, with 10 bases separating them. The germline CDR1 and CDR2 sequences are SGHKS and YYEKEE (reference sequence). The CDR3 region has the DNA TGTGCCAGCAGCACCGGGACCGGCAATCAGCCCCAGCATTTT. Protein product: CASSTGTGNQPQHF.

The chain uses TRBV5-4 and TRBJ2-7; TRBD1 aligns across 7 bases. From germline, CDR1 is SGHNT and CDR2 YYREEE (reference sequence). The V segment lost 3 bases and the J segment 0 bases; nucleotides outside the gene matches: 3. The CDR3 has 14 amino acids. Written as DNA, the CDR3 is TGTGCCAGCAGCTCGGACAGGTCCTCCTACGAGCAGTACTTC. Its protein product is CASSSDRSSYEQYF.

The V and J genes are TRBV5-8 and TRBJ2-7, with a tentative D call TRBD2 (6 bases). The CDR3 length is 14 residues. V lost 4 bases to trimming and J lost 2 bases, with 13 bases between them. The V gene's germline CDR1 is SGHTS and CDR2 YDEGEE. The CDR3, as DNA: TGTGCCAGCAGCGCCCCTGGGGGGACCTACGAGCAGTACTTC. It is translated as CASSAPGGTYEQYF.

This clone turned up a few times. This rearrangement joins TRBV3-1 (or the pseudogene TRBV3-2) to TRBJ1-2, with D unclear. Germline V gives CDR1 LGHDT, CDR2 YNNKEL (reference sequence). V lost 2 bases and J 5 bases, leaving 9 bases between the germline ends. The CDR3 loop spans 13 amino acids. CDR3 loop: CASSQNQLYGYTF. The CDR3 nucleotides read TGTGCCAGCAGCCAAAATCAACTATATGGCTACACCTTC.

The chain links TRBV30 to TRBJ2-7, with 9 bases fitting TRBD1. The CDR3 is 14 amino acids. Trimming removed 4 bases from V and 2 bases from J; junction bases left unmatched: 6. Germline-derived CDR1 and CDR2 are GTSNPN and SVGIG (reference sequence). The CDR3 region is CAWKMRDRAYEQYF. The CDR3 nucleotides read TGTGCCTGGAAAATGAGGGACAGGGCCTACGAGCAGTACTTC.

V is TRBV28 and J is TRBJ1-5, with 7 bases identical to TRBD1. V trimming: 5 bases; J trimming: 2 bases; junction bases outside the gene matches: 6. CDR3 length: 15 amino acids. The germline V gene encodes CDR1 MDHEN and CDR2 SYDVKM. The CDR3 DNA sequence: TGTGCCAGCAGTACAACAGGGGAGGGCAATCAGCCCCAGCATTTT. Translated: CASSTTGEGNQPQHF.

This clone was detected a few times. The V call is TRBV24-1, the J call TRBJ2-7, with TRBD1 matching 7 bases. From germline, CDR1 is KGHDR and CDR2 SFDVKD. The V segment lost 2 bases and the J segment 3 bases; nucleotides outside the gene matches: 6. This CDR3 contains 15 residues. The CDR3 protein is CATSDSGTAFYEQYF. CDR3 DNA sequence: TGTGCCACCAGTGATTCCGGGACAGCGTTCTACGAGCAGTACTTC.

This clone was recorded only once. The gene calls are TRBV12-3 or TRBV12-4 and TRBJ2-2; D gene unclear. CDR3 length: 13 residues. Trimming took off 6 bases at V and 3 bases at J, with 8 bases between the two ends. The CDR3 protein is CASRIGYTGELFF. CDR3 bases: TGTGCCAGCAGGATAGGTTACACCGGGGAGCTGTTTTTT.

The V and J genes are TRBV5-6 and TRBJ2-1, with D tentatively TRBD1 or TRBD2 (5 bases each). CDR3 length: 16 amino acids. From germline, CDR1 is SGHDT and CDR2 YYEEEE. The germline V and J ends were trimmed by 0 bases and 0 bases, with 10 bases remaining between them. The CDR3 region is CASSLVGTYSYNEQFF. The CDR3 DNA is TGTGCCAGCAGCTTGGTCGGGACGTACTCCTACAATGAGCAGTTCTTC. The full variable domain, completed using reference TRBV5-6 and TRBJ2-1, is DAGVTQSPTHLIKTRGQQVTLRCSPKSGHDTVSWYQQALGQGPQFIFQYYEEEERQRGNFPDRFSGHQFPNYSSELNVNALLLGDSALYLCASSLVGTYSYNEQFFGPGTRLTVL.

This chain connects TRBV29-1 to TRBJ1-1; D uncertain. V dropped 4 bases and J dropped 0 bases, with 6 bases sitting between them. This CDR3 region has 12 residues. The germline V gene has CDR1 SQVTM and CDR2 ANQGSEA. The CDR3 nucleotides read TGCAGCGTTGCGGTGGTGAACACTGAAGCTTTCTTT. Its translation is CSVAVVNTEAFF.

This clone was seen only a few times. The CDR3 DNA follows: TGTGCCAGCAGTGAAGCGGCCTACAATGAGCAGTTCTTC. This codes for CASSEAAYNEQFF. J is TRBJ2-1 and V is TRBV7-8; the D gene is possibly TRBD2 (5 bases). The ends were cut back, 6 bases at V and 2 bases at J, with 8 bases in the middle. Germline assignment: CDR1 SGHVS and CDR2 FQNEAQ. CDR3 length: 13 residues.

The V gene is TRBV9, the J gene TRBJ2-5; tentatively, D is TRBD2 (6 bases). The CDR3 contains 13 residues. Trimming stripped 6 bases from V and 1 base from J, with 10 bases between. The germline CDR1 and CDR2 sequences are SGDLS and YYNGEE. The DNA of the CDR3 is TGTGCCAGCACCCGGGACTTCCAAGAGACCCAGTACTTC. It translates to CASTRDFQETQYF.

The V call is TRBV25-1, the J call TRBJ2-5; a possible D gene is TRBD2 (6 bases). CDR1 and CDR2 (germline): MGHDK, SYGVNS. The CDR3 has 14 residues. Trimming took off 1 base at V and 7 bases at J, with 13 bases between the two ends. CDR3 DNA sequence: TGTGCCAGCAGTGAATGGGCAGACGGGGGGACCCAGTACTTC. Its protein is CASSEWADGGTQYF.

CDR3 nucleotides: TGTGCCAGCAGTCGGACAGGGACGGGCGGCACCGGGGAGCTGTTTTTT. The encoded protein is CASSRTGTGGTGELFF. The J gene is TRBJ2-2, the V gene TRBV7-3, with TRBD1 matching over 8 bases. With 6 bases clipped from V and 4 bases from J, the junction kept 10 bases outside the gene matches. Germline V CDR1 and CDR2: SGHTA, FQGTGA. The CDR3 contains 16 residues.

The V gene is TRBV4-1, the J gene TRBJ1-4, with D possibly being TRBD1 (6 bases). The CDR3 length is 18 residues. Trimming removed 5 bases from V and 0 bases from J, with 19 bases in between. Germline V CDR1 and CDR2: MGHRA, YSYEKL. The CDR3 DNA is TGCGCCAGCAGCTCTGCACCGGGACATACTGCAACTAATGAAAAACTGTTTTTT. Its translation: CASSSAPGHTATNEKLFF.

CDR3 in amino acids: CATQAPASGRADEQYF. The CDR3 DNA sequence: TGTGCCACCCAGGCACCGGCTAGCGGGAGGGCCGACGAGCAGTACTTC. The rearrangement joins TRBV28 to TRBJ2-7, with 12 bases aligning to TRBD2. Germline values: CDR1 MDHEN, CDR2 SYDVKM. The junction had 15 bases not matched to a gene; V was cut back by 10 bases and J by 5 bases. This CDR3 comprises 16 residues. The variable domain in full, with the rest retrieved from reference TRBV28 and TRBJ2-7, is DVKVTQSSRYLVKRTGEKVFLECVQDMDHENMFWYRQDPGLGLRLIYFSYDVKMKEKGDIPEGYSVSREKKERFSLILESASTNQTSMYLCATQAPASGRADEQYFGPGTRLTVT.

The rearrangement joins TRBV28 to TRBJ1-5; D not certain. Per the germline V gene, CDR1 is MDHEN and CDR2 is SYDVKM. This CDR3 comprises 14 residues. V was trimmed by 7 bases and J by 7 bases, leaving 17 bases between them. CDR3 sequence reads: CASTGGSWAQPQHF. The CDR3 DNA reads TGTGCCAGCACCGGAGGTAGTTGGGCACAGCCCCAGCATTTT.

The rearrangement joins TRBV2 to TRBJ1-2; D uncertain. Germline values: CDR1 SNHLY, CDR2 FYNNEI. This CDR3 contains 12 residues. Trimming took off 10 bases at V and 5 bases at J, with 14 bases between the two ends. CDR3 in DNA: TGTGCCACCCGAGGGTTAGGGTATGGCTACACCTTC. Its protein product is CATRGLGYGYTF.